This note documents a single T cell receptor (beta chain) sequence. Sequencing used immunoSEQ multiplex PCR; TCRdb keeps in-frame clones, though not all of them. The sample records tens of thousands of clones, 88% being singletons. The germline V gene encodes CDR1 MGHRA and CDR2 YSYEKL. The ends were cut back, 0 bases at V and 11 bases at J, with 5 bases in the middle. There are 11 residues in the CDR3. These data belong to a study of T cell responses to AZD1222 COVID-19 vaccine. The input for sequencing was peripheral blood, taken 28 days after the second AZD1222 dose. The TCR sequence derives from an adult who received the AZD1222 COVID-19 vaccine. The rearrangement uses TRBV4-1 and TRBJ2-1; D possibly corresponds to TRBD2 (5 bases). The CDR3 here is CASSQDGKQFF. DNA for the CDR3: TGCGCCAGCAGCCAAGACGGGAAGCAGTTCTTC.